The present T cell receptor (beta chain) was sequenced within a study of blood T cell repertoires in COVID-19. The CDR3 loop spans 12 amino acids. The V end lost 1 base, the J end lost 6 bases, and 6 bases lay between the germline ends. Germline V gene data show CDR1 as SEHNR and CDR2 as FQNEAQ (reference sequence). Data came from immunoSEQ multiplex PCR; TCRdb stores just in-frame clones and leaves some out. Of about 200,000 clones listed, 83% are singletons. The source material was PBMCs or T cells enriched from blood (not recorded which). V and J are TRBV7-9 and TRBJ1-2; D remains unclear. This clonotype was sampled from a woman aged 45 to 65 who had been exposed to COVID-19. The CDR3 protein is CASSLGADGYTF. The CDR3 coding sequence is TGTGCCAGCAGCTTAGGGGCTGATGGCTACACCTTC.